A selection of T cell receptor beta chains follows, all from one sample in a study of blood T cells in healthy people across ages. TCRdb ran MiXCR on the 5' RACE reads and lists one entry per CDR3 protein. The top ten clones hold 15% to 20% of a sample with approximately 800,000 distinct CDR3 sequences, 46% of them seen once. The sample comprised blood. Receptors were obtained from a man older than 75 in good health. The CDR3 runs from the conserved cysteine through the conserved F or W. The D gene is left open where the match is weak. Size is stated for part of the rows, as once, few or many counts, or as a class when the clone is expanded.

CDR3 DNA | CDR3 protein | V gene | clone size | J gene | D gene
TGTGTCAGCAGGGATGCGGGACTAGCGGGAGGAGATACGCAGTATTTT | CVSRDAGLAGGDTQYF | TRBV2 | NA | TRBJ2-3 | TRBD2
TGCGCCAGCAGCGCAGGACTAGCCAAGATTCAAGAGACCCAGTACTTC | CASSAGLAKIQETQYF | TRBV5-1 | NA | TRBJ2-5 | TRBD2
TGCGCCAGCAGCCTGGGACAGGGGCAATATAGCAATCAGCCCCAGCATTTT | CASSLGQGQYSNQPQHF | TRBV4-1 | NA | TRBJ1-5 | TRBD1
TGCAGTGCTAGAGATGGAGTCTCTGGAAACACCATATATTTT | CSARDGVSGNTIYF | TRBV20-1 | NA | TRBJ1-3 | NA
TGTGCCAGCAGACTGACTAGCGGGAAATACAATGAGCAGTTCTTC | CASRLTSGKYNEQFF | TRBV6-6 | once | TRBJ2-1 | TRBD2
TGCAGTGCTAGTAGATCTAGTGGGCAGTACTTC | CSASRSSGQYF | TRBV20-1 | once | TRBJ2-5 | NA
TGCAGCGTTTTGGGGGGACAGGGCTCATTGGTAGGGCAGGGGCAGTACTTC | CSVLGGQGSLVGQGQYF | TRBV29-1 | NA | TRBJ2-4 | TRBD1
TGTGCCAGCAGTTACGCTAGAATCCGGAACACTGAAGCTTTCTTT | CASSYARIRNTEAFF | TRBV6-5 | NA | TRBJ1-1 | NA
TGTGCCAGCAGTGACAGCATGAGATCCTACGAGCAGTACTTC | CASSDSMRSYEQYF | TRBV6-1 | NA | TRBJ2-7 | NA
TGCGGTGCTAGCGGGGGTGGTTGGGAGCAGTACTTC | CGASGGGWEQYF | TRBV20-1 | NA | TRBJ2-5 | TRBD2
TGTGCCAGCAGGGTCGAAGACAGTAAGCCAGATAGCAATCAGCCCCAGCATTTT | CASRVEDSKPDSNQPQHF | TRBV6-4 | NA | TRBJ1-5 | NA
TGTGCCAGCGGTCCGGCCTACGAGCAGTACTTC | CASGPAYEQYF | TRBV12-3/TRBV12-4 | NA | TRBJ2-7 | NA
TGTGCCAGCTCACCAGCCGGGACAGGAGAGACCCAGTACTTC | CASSPAGTGETQYF | TRBV18 | few | TRBJ2-5 | TRBD1
TGCGCCAGCAGCTTGGCCGAAGCGGGACTCTACGAGCAGTACTTC | CASSLAEAGLYEQYF | TRBV5-1 | NA | TRBJ2-7 | TRBD2
TGCAGTGCTAAGCGGGGCTCCTACAATGAGCAGTACTTC | CSAKRGSYNEQYF | TRBV20-1 | NA | TRBJ2-7 | TRBD2
TGCGCCAGCAGCTGGGGACAGTTGAACACTGAAGCTTTCTTT | CASSWGQLNTEAFF | TRBV5-1 | NA | TRBJ1-1 | TRBD1
TGTGCCAGCAGCCGAGAGGTGGGTCAAGAAGCTTTCTTT | CASSREVGQEAFF | TRBV3-1 | NA | TRBJ1-1 | NA
TGCAGTGCCCTACTAGTCGCAGATACGCAGTATTTT | CSALLVADTQYF | TRBV20-1 | many | TRBJ2-3 | NA
TGTGCCAGCAGTGTTACCCGGACTACTAGCTATGGCTACACCTTC | CASSVTRTTSYGYTF | TRBV2 | NA | TRBJ1-2 | NA
TGCGCCAGCAGCTTCTCGACTAGCGGGGAAGGGGAGACCCAGTACTTC | CASSFSTSGEGETQYF | TRBV5-1 | few | TRBJ2-5 | TRBD2
TGTGCCAGCAGTTACGTGCGAGCGAATGAGCAGTACTTC | CASSYVRANEQYF | TRBV6-6 | NA | TRBJ2-7 | NA
TGTGCCAGCAGTTACTCGAGACTAGCGGGAGGAGTGACAGATACGCAGTATTTT | CASSYSRLAGGVTDTQYF | TRBV6-2/TRBV6-3 | few | TRBJ2-3 | TRBD2
TGTGCCAGCAGCGGAGAAGAGGTTGAAGCTTTCTTT | CASSGEEVEAFF | TRBV7-9 | NA | TRBJ1-1 | NA
TGTGCCAGCACCCCCGGGACTAGCGGTTACAATGAGCAGTACTTC | CASTPGTSGYNEQYF | TRBV7-2 | NA | TRBJ2-5 | TRBD2
TGCAGCGCCGAAGGGGGGTTCTTC | CSAEGGFF | TRBV29-1 | NA | TRBJ2-1 | NA
TGCAGTGCTAGAAAGGGACTTCTACGGGAGACCCAGTACTTC | CSARKGLLRETQYF | TRBV20-1 | NA | TRBJ2-5 | NA